Sequencing of this T cell receptor (beta chain) was carried out in a study of T cells after yellow fever vaccination. Study observations and caveats: Reappearance after the booster was seen for most primary-vaccination clones, at about 95% CD4 and less than 90% CD8. Although most clonotypes did not, a small share appeared in both CD4 and CD8 compartments.

Germline lookup yields CDR1 SGHTA and CDR2 FQGTGA. V shed 5 bases and J shed 4 bases, with 30 bases lying between them. The CDR3 totals 19 residues. This clonotype came up a few times. Its target is unknown. Using its own MiXCR run on the 5' RACE reads, TCRdb lists one record per CDR3 protein. The data hold around 500,000 distinct CDR3 sequences, with around a fifth observed a single time. The sequence was collected from a man aged 18-30 years who received the YFV17D yellow fever vaccine. This chain joins TRBV7-3 and TRBJ2-7; D possibly corresponds to TRBD2 (6 bases). The material sequenced was PBMCs, taken less than 25 days after the first yellow fever vaccination. CDR3 loop: CASSAKGPTRLELLYEQYV. Written as DNA, the CDR3 is TGTGCCAGCAGCGCAAAAGGCCCCACGCGACTAGAACTGTTATACGAGCAGTACGTC.